These 7 T cell receptor beta chains originate from one sample sequenced in a study of PD-1 blockade in classical Hodgkin lymphoma. With no exception, relapse followed autologous stem cell transplantation in all patients, and brentuximab vedotin exposure varied. Negative selection with magnetic separation was used to purify CD4+ T cells from thawed PBMCs. Generated by immunoSEQ multiplex PCR, the TCRdb table keeps only in-frame clones and is missing some. The sample has about 35,000 clones; 90% are singletons. Sequenced here: CD4+ T cells from blood, sampled at baseline. These receptors were taken from a human donor with classical Hodgkin lymphoma.

This rearrangement joins TRBV4-1 to TRBJ2-1; TRBD2 matches at 11 bases. This CDR3 region has 22 residues. CDR1 is MGHRA and CDR2 is YSYEKL in the germline V gene. Trimming at V came to 0 bases and at J to 4 bases, leaving 20 bases not matched to a gene. This CDR3 is CASSQDIRARTSGSLRYNEQFF. DNA of the CDR3: TGCGCCAGCAGCCAAGACATCCGGGCCAGAACTAGCGGGAGTTTGAGATACAATGAGCAGTTCTTC.

The genes are TRBV7-9 and TRBJ2-7; TRBD1 matches 8 bases. The CDR3 length is 16 residues. Germline V gene data show CDR1 as SEHNR and CDR2 as FQNEAQ (reference sequence). V dropped 6 bases and J dropped 0; count of bases not matched to a gene: 10. The CDR3 bases are TGTGCCAGCAGACCCGGAGCCGGGACAGGCTCCTACGAGCAGTACTTC. Its protein is CASRPGAGTGSYEQYF.

The chain is built from TRBV18 and TRBJ2-7; D might be TRBD1 (6 bases). The germline V gene encodes CDR1 KGHSH and CDR2 LQKENI. CDR3 length: 14 amino acids. Trimming pared 0 bases from V and 6 bases from J, leaving 12 bases between. The CDR3 DNA reads TGTGCCAGCTCACCACCGGGAACAGGGACCGAGCAGTACTTC. It yields the protein CASSPPGTGTEQYF. The variable domain in full, with the rest retrieved from reference TRBV18 and TRBJ2-7, is NAGVMQNPRHLVRRRGQEARLRCSPMKGHSHVYWYRQLPEEGLKFMVYLQKENIIDESGMPKERFSAEFPKEGPSILRIQQVVRGDSAAYFCASSPPGTGTEQYFGPGTRLTVT.

The CDR3 nucleotides read TGTGCCAGCAGCCGGACATACAATGAGCAGTTCTTC. Amino acid sequence: CASSRTYNEQFF. V usage is TRBV28 and J usage is TRBJ2-1; a weak D match, TRBD1 (5 bases). The CDR3 totals 12 residues. Germline CDR1 reads MDHEN; CDR2 reads SYDVKM. V lost 6 bases to trimming and J lost 4 bases, with 7 bases between them.

The J gene is TRBJ2-7, the V gene TRBV6-1, with no clear D. Trimming pared 0 bases from V and 4 bases from J, leaving 10 bases between. CDR1 MNHNS and CDR2 SASEGT come from the germline V gene. The CDR3 runs to 14 residues. Here the CDR3 DNA reads TGTGCCAGCAGTGAAGCCGTACGTAGTTACGAGCAGTACTTC. As protein: CASSEAVRSYEQYF.

The rearrangement links TRBV27 to TRBJ2-7, with TRBD1 matching 9 bases. Germline CDR1 reads MNHEY; CDR2 reads SMNVEV (reference sequence). The CDR3 contains 15 residues. V lost 6 bases, J lost 1 base, and 7 bases stayed unmatched. In nucleotides, the CDR3 is TGTGCCAGCAGCTTCCCGGGACAGGGATCCTACGAGCAGTACTTC. It yields the protein CASSFPGQGSYEQYF.

V and J are TRBV7-6 and TRBJ2-5, with a weak D call TRBD1 (6 bases). V lost 6 bases and J lost 7, with 24 bases in between. CDR1 and CDR2 from the germline V gene are SGHVS and FNYEAQ. The CDR3 sequence is 16 residues long. This CDR3 reads CASSPIAGTSSATQYF. Written as DNA, the CDR3 is TGTGCCAGCAGTCCAATTGCCGGGACATCCTCCGCGACCCAGTACTTC.